This is a list of T cell receptor beta chains from one sample in a study of blood T cell repertoires in COVID-19. Here immunoSEQ multiplex PCR was the method, and the copy in TCRdb shows in-frame clones only, minus some. The sample records about 89,000 clones, 80% being singletons. The sample consisted of peripheral blood. The source of these receptors is an elderly woman with acute or convalescent COVID-19. The CDR3 runs from the conserved cysteine through the conserved F or W. The D gene is left open where the match is weak. The size field is filled for only some rows; it gives once, few, many or a size class.

V: TRBV2; size: .; D: .; J: TRBJ2-5; CDR3: CASRGPDQETQYF; DNA: TGTGCCAGCAGGGGCCCAGATCAAGAGACCCAGTACTTC
V: TRBV7-6; size: .; D: TRBD2; J: TRBJ2-1; CDR3: CASSQQLAGGNNEQFF; DNA: TGTGCCAGCAGCCAACAGCTAGCGGGGGGGAACAATGAGCAGTTCTTC
V: TRBV30; size: once; D: .; J: TRBJ2-7; CDR3: CAWNAGAGEQYF; DNA: TGTGCCTGGAATGCTGGGGCGGGGGAGCAGTACTTC
V: TRBV5-1; size: .; D: .; J: TRBJ1-4; CDR3: CASSPNGGSNEKLFF; DNA: TGCGCCAGCAGCCCCAATGGGGGGTCTAATGAAAAACTGTTTTTT
V: TRBV4-1; size: .; D: .; J: TRBJ1-1; CDR3: CASSPQRRAGAFF; DNA: TGCGCCAGCAGCCCCCAACGGAGGGCAGGAGCTTTCTTT
V: TRBV7-2; size: .; D: TRBD2; J: TRBJ2-1; CDR3: CASSSRGDPYNEQFF; DNA: TGTGCCAGCAGCTCGCGGGGGGACCCCTACAATGAGCAGTTCTTC
V: TRBV6-4; size: many; D: .; J: TRBJ2-3; CDR3: CASSDAAGSTDTQYF; DNA: TGTGCCAGCAGTGACGCCGCGGGAAGCACAGATACGCAGTATTTT
V: TRBV5-1; size: .; D: .; J: TRBJ2-1; CDR3: CASSGGGQSSYNEQFF; DNA: TGCGCCAGCAGTGGTGGAGGACAGAGCTCCTACAATGAGCAGTTCTTC
V: TRBV5-4; size: .; D: .; J: TRBJ1-6; CDR3: CASSLDSYRSPLHF; DNA: TGTGCCAGCAGCTTGGACAGCTACCGTTCACCCCTCCACTTT
V: TRBV25-1; size: .; D: .; J: TRBJ2-1; CDR3: CASSDGGPRYNEQFF; DNA: TGTGCCAGCAGTGATGGTGGGCCCCGCTACAATGAGCAGTTCTTC
V: TRBV7-3; size: .; D: .; J: TRBJ1-1; CDR3: CASSLTTGGEAFF; DNA: TGTGCCAGCAGCTTAACGACGGGGGGTGAAGCTTTCTTT
V: TRBV5-1; size: .; D: TRBD1; J: TRBJ2-1; CDR3: CASSLLTGGKYNEQFF; DNA: TGCGCCAGCAGCTTGCTTACAGGGGGCAAGTACAATGAGCAGTTCTTC
V: TRBV29-1; size: few; D: .; J: TRBJ1-1; CDR3: CSLLRVGHNTEAFF; DNA: TGCAGCCTGTTGAGAGTCGGACATAACACTGAAGCTTTCTTT
V: TRBV11-3; size: .; D: TRBD1; J: TRBJ2-1; CDR3: CASSLRTGGSTYNEQFF; DNA: TGTGCCAGCAGCTTAAGGACAGGGGGCTCGACCTACAATGAGCAGTTCTTC
V: TRBV11-3; size: .; D: TRBD2; J: TRBJ2-1; CDR3: CASSLRGSSYNEQFF; DNA: TGTGCCAGCAGCCTGCGGGGGAGCTCCTACAATGAGCAGTTCTTC
V: TRBV11-2; size: .; D: .; J: TRBJ2-7; CDR3: CASSRVRDSPYEQYF; DNA: TGTGCCAGCAGCCGCGTCCGGGACTCTCCCTACGAGCAGTACTTC
V: TRBV10-2; size: .; D: .; J: TRBJ2-7; CDR3: CASSLDDREVYEQYF; DNA: TGCGCCAGCAGTTTAGACGACAGGGAGGTTTACGAGCAGTACTTC